This T cell receptor beta chain was obtained from a study of cytomegalovirus exposure and HLA in healthy donors. General study findings and limits: The study found most TCR sequences rare, yet found some public TCRs in many donors.

13 Jbeta primers and 60 Vbeta primers were used for the PCR. Libraries were prepared by immunoSEQ multiplex PCR; TCRdb keeps only in-frame clonotypes and omits some of them. The data hold 130,000 to 150,000 clones, with roughly four fifths observed a single time. The junction had 6 bases not matched to a gene; V was cut back by 5 bases and J by 4 bases. Germline V gene data show CDR1 as MNHNY and CDR2 as SVGAGI (reference sequence). This CDR3 is 15 amino acids long. A note on this clone: No antigen is known for it.

The receptor was derived from a woman aged 45 to 65 in good health and CMV-seropositive. V is TRBV6-6 and J is TRBJ1-1, with 11 bases fitting TRBD1. Sequenced input: PBMCs. CDR3 coding DNA: TGTGCCAGCAGTCCCTGGGGACAGGGGGGCACTGAAGCTTTCTTT. Translating it yields CASSPWGQGGTEAFF.